This entry is about one T cell receptor (beta chain). What it binds is unknown. Only in-frame clones appear in the TCRdb table, and some are missing; sequencing was by immunoSEQ multiplex PCR. Among 50,000 to 75,000 clones listed, around 92% were seen once. CDR3 length: 14 amino acids. Germline loops: CDR1 SGHKS, CDR2 YYEKEE (reference sequence). V lost 4 bases to trimming and J lost 4 bases, with 13 bases between them. The data originate from a study of graft-versus-host responses after intestinal transplantation. On the study more broadly: Those transplanted obtained multivisceral, liver-intestinal, or isolated intestinal grafts.

The sample was unstimulated CD4+ T cells sorted from spleen or lymph node cells, taken before transplant. J is TRBJ2-3 and V is TRBV5-5; D is possibly TRBD2 (7 bases). The TCR was taken from a human donor who was the organ donor for an intestinal transplant. The CDR3 region has the DNA TGTGCCAGCAGCCCCTGGGAGGGGGCAGATACGCAGTATTTT. It yields the protein CASSPWEGADTQYF.